The rows below give T cell receptor beta chains drawn from one sample of a study of T-cell memory formation after mild COVID-19. TCRdb redid the calling of the 5' RACE reads with MiXCR, one entry per CDR3 protein. The table records some 250,000 distinct CDR3 sequences, under 20% of them present only once. Sequencing was done on a sample of PBMCs or a T cell subset sorted from them (not recorded which). The receptor source for this set is a man younger than 30 who had mild COVID-19 (a few samples of this study predate the infection). Cell type and time point are not known. The conserved cysteine and the conserved F or W are not part of the CDR3 here.

v_call: TRBV30
j_call: TRBJ1-2
cdr3_aa: AWSRGGYGYT

v_call: TRBV5-8
j_call: TRBJ1-6
cdr3_aa: ASNPGTGNPSPLH

v_call: TRBV6-2/TRBV6-3
j_call: TRBJ1-5
cdr3_aa: ASSGQGGNQPQH

v_call: TRBV2
j_call: TRBJ1-1
cdr3_aa: ASTQLNTEAF

v_call: TRBV19
j_call: TRBJ1-6
cdr3_aa: ASGQGGNSPLH

v_call: TRBV7-9
j_call: TRBJ2-7
cdr3_aa: ASSLAHLSYEQY

v_call: TRBV10-3
j_call: TRBJ1-1
cdr3_aa: AIKGAGNTEAF

v_call: TRBV6-6
j_call: TRBJ2-7
cdr3_aa: ASSYGGGAYEQY

v_call: TRBV20-1
j_call: TRBJ2-5
cdr3_aa: SARRVNFKTAAETQY

v_call: TRBV12-3/TRBV12-4
j_call: TRBJ1-5
cdr3_aa: ASSHRDSDQPQH

v_call: TRBV5-4
j_call: TRBJ2-1
cdr3_aa: ASSLGLVGGYEQF

v_call: TRBV7-9
j_call: TRBJ2-3
cdr3_aa: ASSSEKDTQY

v_call: TRBV29-1
j_call: TRBJ2-1
cdr3_aa: SVAGSPVLFANEQF

v_call: TRBV7-2
j_call: TRBJ1-2
cdr3_aa: ASSLAEGAGYGYT

v_call: TRBV4-3
j_call: TRBJ1-1
cdr3_aa: ASSQDVRGLFAEAF

v_call: TRBV12-3/TRBV12-4
j_call: TRBJ1-2
cdr3_aa: ASSRTQGHGYT

v_call: TRBV4-2
j_call: TRBJ2-7
cdr3_aa: ARVPGTCSYEQY

v_call: TRBV30
j_call: TRBJ2-1
cdr3_aa: AWSVDSNEQF

v_call: TRBV7-2
j_call: TRBJ1-6
cdr3_aa: ASSPGSGGSPLH

v_call: TRBV6-5
j_call: TRBJ2-1
cdr3_aa: ASSYRGWRAEQF

v_call: TRBV7-2
j_call: TRBJ2-7
cdr3_aa: ASTTMADSYEQY

v_call: TRBV27
j_call: TRBJ2-7
cdr3_aa: ASSHGMSSYEQY

v_call: TRBV12-3/TRBV12-4
j_call: TRBJ1-1
cdr3_aa: ASSPTGTANTEAF

v_call: TRBV6-2/TRBV6-3
j_call: TRBJ2-1
cdr3_aa: ASSYAQRYEQF

v_call: TRBV30
j_call: TRBJ2-3
cdr3_aa: AWSVTGGSDTQY

v_call: TRBV20-1
j_call: TRBJ2-1
cdr3_aa: SARRGAGVNEQF

v_call: TRBV4-1
j_call: TRBJ1-3
cdr3_aa: ASRGRTIY

v_call: TRBV4-2
j_call: TRBJ1-6
cdr3_aa: ASSHTGSNSPLH

v_call: TRBV3-1
j_call: TRBJ1-1
cdr3_aa: ASSHRPVQGREAF

v_call: TRBV7-2
j_call: TRBJ2-7
cdr3_aa: ASSLARGSYEQY

v_call: TRBV28
j_call: TRBJ1-1
cdr3_aa: ASSPHRGWNTEAF

v_call: TRBV5-1
j_call: TRBJ2-3
cdr3_aa: ASSFSYAGGNTDTQY

v_call: TRBV10-3
j_call: TRBJ1-2
cdr3_aa: AISAQQGVFYGYT

v_call: TRBV7-2
j_call: TRBJ2-1
cdr3_aa: ASSRAGLGRYNEQF

v_call: TRBV18
j_call: TRBJ2-3
cdr3_aa: ASSPQRSTDTQY

v_call: TRBV6-5
j_call: TRBJ1-2
cdr3_aa: ASSYSNSGRGNHGYT

v_call: TRBV7-3
j_call: TRBJ2-1
cdr3_aa: ASSLGGGRGNEQF

v_call: TRBV5-1
j_call: TRBJ1-1
cdr3_aa: ASSFAPGTGWTEAF

v_call: TRBV30
j_call: TRBJ2-1
cdr3_aa: AWRAGLDNEQF

v_call: TRBV30
j_call: TRBJ2-3
cdr3_aa: AWSVSGLGDTQY

v_call: TRBV15
j_call: TRBJ2-2
cdr3_aa: ATSRAQRPGELF

v_call: TRBV20-1
j_call: TRBJ1-2
cdr3_aa: SAADRGRGYT

v_call: TRBV12-3/TRBV12-4
j_call: TRBJ2-5
cdr3_aa: ASGHGNQETQY

v_call: TRBV5-5
j_call: TRBJ1-2
cdr3_aa: ASSSRQDYGYT

v_call: TRBV28
j_call: TRBJ2-5
cdr3_aa: ASSIGTSGASETQY

v_call: TRBV30
j_call: TRBJ2-7
cdr3_aa: AWSGRGRVNEQY

v_call: TRBV7-3
j_call: TRBJ1-1
cdr3_aa: ASSSQPTTHGTTEAF

v_call: TRBV11-1
j_call: TRBJ1-2
cdr3_aa: ASSFEGGVGGYT

v_call: TRBV6-2/TRBV6-3
j_call: TRBJ2-5
cdr3_aa: ASSSDIETQY

v_call: TRBV5-1
j_call: TRBJ2-3
cdr3_aa: ASSWGAVPDTQY